The 2 T cell receptor beta chains below all came from one sample that was sequenced in a study of cytomegalovirus exposure and HLA in healthy donors. TCRdb's copy holds only in-frame clones and misses some; the assay was immunoSEQ multiplex PCR. The sample has under 200,000 clones, about 90% seen once; the top ten hold about 3%. Sequenced material: PBMCs. The receptors come from a woman aged 18-30 years in good health and CMV-seropositive.

The chain joins TRBV27 to TRBJ2-3, with D possibly TRBD1 on 6 matching bases. The CDR3 has 11 amino acids. The V end was cut by 5 bases, the J end by 6 bases, with 6 bases between. Looked up from germline, CDR1 is MNHEY and CDR2 is SMNVEV (reference sequence). Here the CDR3 DNA reads TGTGCCAGCAGTACAGGGGATACGCAGTATTTT. Its translation: CASSTGDTQYF.

V usage is TRBV27 and J usage is TRBJ1-2, with TRBD1 matching 9 bases. V lost 3 bases, J lost 6 bases, and 5 bases stayed unmatched. This CDR3 region has 14 residues. The germline V gene has CDR1 MNHEY and CDR2 SMNVEV (reference sequence). CDR3 sequence (DNA): TGTGCCAGCAGTTTTCTACGGGACAGGGATGGCTACACCTTC. Translated, it gives CASSFLRDRDGYTF.